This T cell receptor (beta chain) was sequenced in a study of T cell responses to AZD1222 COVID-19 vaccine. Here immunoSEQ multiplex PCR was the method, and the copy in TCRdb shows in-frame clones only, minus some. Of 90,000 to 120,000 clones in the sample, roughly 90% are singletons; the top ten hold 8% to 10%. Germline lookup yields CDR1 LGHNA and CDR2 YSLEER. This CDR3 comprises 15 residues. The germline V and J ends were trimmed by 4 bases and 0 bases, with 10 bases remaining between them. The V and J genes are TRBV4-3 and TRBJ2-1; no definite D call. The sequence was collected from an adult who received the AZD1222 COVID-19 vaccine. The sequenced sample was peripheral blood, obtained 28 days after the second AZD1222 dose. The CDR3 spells CASSPTSSSYNEQFF. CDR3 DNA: TGCGCCAGCAGCCCTACCTCGAGCTCCTACAATGAGCAGTTCTTC.